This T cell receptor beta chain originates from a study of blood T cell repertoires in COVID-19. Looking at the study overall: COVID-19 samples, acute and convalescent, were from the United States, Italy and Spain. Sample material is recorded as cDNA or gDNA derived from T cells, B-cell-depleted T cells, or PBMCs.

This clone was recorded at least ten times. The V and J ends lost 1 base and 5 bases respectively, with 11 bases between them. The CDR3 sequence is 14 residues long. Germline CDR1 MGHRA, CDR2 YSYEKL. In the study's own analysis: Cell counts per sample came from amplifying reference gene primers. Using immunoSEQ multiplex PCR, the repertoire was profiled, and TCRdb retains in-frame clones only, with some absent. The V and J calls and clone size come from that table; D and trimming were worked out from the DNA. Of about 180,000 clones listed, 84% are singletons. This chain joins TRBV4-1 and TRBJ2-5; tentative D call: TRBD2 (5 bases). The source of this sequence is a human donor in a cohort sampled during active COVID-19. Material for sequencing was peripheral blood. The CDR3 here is CASSQGEIRETQYF. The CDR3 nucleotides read TGCGCCAGCAGCCAAGGGGAGATCCGTGAGACCCAGTACTTC.